The 8 T cell receptor beta chains below were found in one sample sequenced in a study of blood T cell repertoires in COVID-19. Sequencing used immunoSEQ multiplex PCR; TCRdb keeps in-frame clones, though not all of them. The table shows a few hundred thousand clones, with around 82% occurring only once. The sequenced sample was peripheral blood. The receptors here all came from a woman in her twenties or thirties who had recovered from COVID-19.

The chain's CDR3 is CASSPTTGAEEEAFF. The CDR3 region has the DNA TGTGCCAGCTCACCGACGACAGGGGCTGAGGAGGAAGCTTTCTTT. The genes are TRBV18 and TRBJ1-1; TRBD1 aligns across 8 bases. CDR3 length: 15 residues. Germline V gene data show CDR1 as KGHSH and CDR2 as LQKENI. Trimming removed 3 bases from V and 8 bases from J; junction bases left unmatched: 11.

The rearrangement uses TRBV15 and TRBJ1-2; no clear D gene. This CDR3 spans 13 amino acids. The germline V and J ends were trimmed by 0 bases and 3 bases, with 5 bases remaining between them. Per the germline V gene, CDR1 is LNHNV and CDR2 is YYDKDF (reference sequence). CDR3 sequence (DNA): TGTGCCACCAGCAGAGATCTCGACTATGGCTACACCTTC. This encodes CATSRDLDYGYTF.

The chain has TRBV9 and TRBJ1-1, with no clear D. The CDR3 contains 16 residues. Trimming took 4 bases from V and 0 from J, leaving 16 bases between them. Germline CDR1 and CDR2: SGDLS and YYNGEE. CDR3: CASSPSAGSVNTEAFF. CDR3 bases: TGTGCCAGCAGCCCATCTGCGGGGAGTGTGAACACTGAAGCTTTCTTT.

The chain links TRBV13 to TRBJ2-4, with TRBD2 matching over 13 bases. The V gene end was trimmed by 5 bases and the J gene end by 7 bases; junction bases not matched to a gene: 11. This CDR3 spans 17 amino acids. The V gene's germline CDR1 is PRHDT and CDR2 FYEKMQ (reference sequence). The CDR3 coding sequence is TGTGCCAGCAGCGTCACCGGGACTAGCGGGGTCGCGAACATTCAGTACTTC. As protein: CASSVTGTSGVANIQYF.

The CDR3 DNA reads TGTGCCAGCAGTACTGGAGGGATAACCACAGATACGCAGTATTTT. Encoded protein: CASSTGGITTDTQYF. The genes are TRBV6-5 and TRBJ2-3; possible D gene TRBD2, 6 bases. The CDR3 runs 15 residues. Deletions cut 5 bases from V and 2 bases from J, with 14 bases between. Germline lookup yields CDR1 MNHEY and CDR2 SVGAGI.

A few counts support this clone. V usage is TRBV19 and J usage is TRBJ2-4, with a tentative D call TRBD1 (6 bases). Looked up from germline, CDR1 is LNHDA and CDR2 is SQIVND (reference sequence). The CDR3 contains 16 residues. The V and J ends lost 2 bases and 6 bases respectively, with 17 bases between them. CDR3 sequence: CASSISLVGGGNIQYF. The CDR3 coding sequence is TGTGCCAGTAGTATAAGCTTGGTAGGGGGTGGAAACATTCAGTACTTC.

This sequence joins TRBV30 and TRBJ1-2; unclear D gene. Trimming took off 1 base at V and 2 bases at J, with 2 bases between the two ends. The CDR3 runs to 11 residues. The germline gives CDR1 GTSNPN, CDR2 SVGIG (reference sequence). Here the CDR3 reads CAWSANYGYTF. In DNA form, the CDR3 reads TGTGCCTGGAGTGCAAACTATGGCTACACCTTC.

This clone was picked up a small number of times. This chain connects TRBV18 to TRBJ1-5, with 8 bases identical to TRBD1. The CDR3 sequence is 16 residues long. Germline loops: CDR1 KGHSH, CDR2 LQKENI. J lost 7 bases, V lost 6 bases, and 14 bases had no gene match. The CDR3 reads CASSLRGTGWEQPQHF. In DNA form, the CDR3 reads TGTGCCAGCTCGCTCCGCGGGACAGGATGGGAGCAGCCCCAGCATTTT. The full variable domain, with the rest looked up from reference TRBV18 and TRBJ1-5, is NAGVMQNPRHLVRRRGQEARLRCSPMKGHSHVYWYRQLPEEGLKFMVYLQKENIIDESGMPKERFSAEFPKEGPSILRIQQVVRGDSAAYFCASSLRGTGWEQPQHFGDGTRLSIL.